This is a list of T cell receptor beta chains from one sample in a study of T cells in Graves' hyperthyroidism and ophthalmopathy. TCRdb reanalysed the multiplex PCR reads using MiXCR and keeps one entry per CDR3 protein. The top ten hold roughly 8.2% of the sample, which has 500,000 to 750,000 distinct CDR3 sequences, roughly 50% seen once. Sequencing was carried out using peripheral blood or thyroid tissue (not recorded which). The source of these receptors is a woman younger than 35 with Graves' hyperthyroidism. Each CDR3 is given with its conserved first and last residue. D genes are given only for firm matches. Size is stated for part of the rows, as once, few or many counts, or as a class when the clone is expanded.

clone_size j_call v_call d_call cdr3_nt cdr3_aa
. TRBJ2-1 TRBV19 TRBD1 TGTGCCAGTAGCCAGCCGGACAGGGGAAGGCAGTTCTTC CASSQPDRGRQFF
many TRBJ2-5 TRBV12-3/TRBV12-4 TRBD1 TGTGCCAGCAGTCGACAGGGTACTCAAGAGACCCAGTACTTC CASSRQGTQETQYF
. TRBJ1-6 TRBV20-1 TRBD1 TGCAGTGCTATAAGGACAGGGCGAGGTGGGTCCCTCCACTTT CSAIRTGRGGSLHF
once TRBJ2-7 TRBV2 TRBD1 TGTGCCAGCCGGAGGAAGGGGGCCTACAATGAGCAGTACTTC CASRRKGAYNEQYF
many TRBJ2-5 TRBV24-1 TRBD1 TGTGCCACCAGTGATCCGACAGGGGGCTCGGAGACCCAGTACTTC CATSDPTGGSETQYF
many TRBJ2-7 TRBV5-1 TRBD1 TGCGCCAGCAGCCTAGACAGGGGGCATTGGTCCGAGCAGTACTTC CASSLDRGHWSEQYF
. TRBJ2-7 TRBV24-1 . TGTGCCAGCACTTCCCGGAGCTCCTACGAGCAGTACTTC CASTSRSSYEQYF
. TRBJ2-7 TRBV29-1 TRBD1 TGCAGCTTAGGGACAGAGTCCTACGAGCAGTACTTC CSLGTESYEQYF
. TRBJ1-1 TRBV20-1 . TGCAGTGCCAGCAGCGGGGTTGGCACTGAAGCTTTCTTT CSASSGVGTEAFF
. TRBJ2-1 TRBV10-3 TRBD2 TGTGCCATCAGTGAGTCGCCACTAGCGGGAGGAAATGAGCAGTTCTTC CAISESPLAGGNEQFF
. TRBJ1-5 TRBV10-3 . TGTGCCATCAGTGAAACTAGCAATCAGCCCCAGCATTTT CAISETSNQPQHF
. TRBJ1-1 TRBV11-3 . TGTGCCAGCAGCTTAGATAGGGACACTGAAGCTCTCTTT CASSLDRDTEALF
. TRBJ2-7 TRBV20-1 TRBD2 TGCAGTGCTACCACTAGAGGACTAGCGGGAGTCCACTCCTACGAGCAGTACTTC CSATTRGLAGVHSYEQYF
. TRBJ1-1 TRBV9 TRBD1 TGTGCCAGCAGCGTAGGGACAGGGAAGTACACTGAAGCTTTCTTT CASSVGTGKYTEAFF
many TRBJ2-2 TRBV10-3 . TGTGCCTCAACCGGGACTCCGGGAACCGGGGAGCTGTTTTTT CASTGTPGTGELFF
few TRBJ2-7 TRBV3-1 . TGTGCCAGCAGCCAAGAGTTATGGGGGGTTGAGCAGTACTTC CASSQELWGVEQYF
. TRBJ1-2 TRBV7-9 . TGTGCCAATGCGGGAGGGCGAACCGGGGGCGACGGCTACACCTTC CANAGGRTGGDGYTF
many TRBJ2-7 TRBV11-2 TRBD2 TGTGCCAGCAGCCGATCGGCGGGAGTTTACGAGCAGTACTTC CASSRSAGVYEQYF
. TRBJ2-1 TRBV29-1 . TGCAGCGTTGAAGGCAACTACAATGAGCAGTTCTTC CSVEGNYNEQFF
. TRBJ1-1 TRBV29-1 TRBD1 TGCAGCGTTGTGCAGGGGGCGCGGTTCACTGAAGCTTTCTTT CSVVQGARFTEAFF
. TRBJ2-5 TRBV7-2 . TGTGCCAGCAGCTTAGAGGACGGGAAAGGCCAGTACTTC CASSLEDGKGQYF
many TRBJ1-4 TRBV12-3/TRBV12-4 TRBD1 TGTGCCAGCAGTTGGGGGACAGGGTTTGAAAAACTGTTTTTT CASSWGTGFEKLFF